This TCR beta chain derives from a study of radiotherapy plus CTLA-4 blockade in lung cancer. The method was immunoSEQ multiplex PCR; TCRdb's version includes in-frame clones alone and lacks a portion of them. Here the sample spans 70,000 to 90,000 clones, 78% being singletons. Germline CDR1 is KGHSH and CDR2 is LQKENI. Trimming removed 0 bases from V and 5 bases from J, with 4 bases in between. CDR3 length equals 12 residues. This sequence was found in a human donor with non-small cell lung cancer who had a complete response to radiotherapy plus ipilimumab. V and J are TRBV18 and TRBJ2-5; D is unresolved. Sequenced here: peripheral blood, sampled from a patient treated with radiotherapy plus ipilimumab. CDR3 DNA: TGTGCCAGCTCACCACCGGGTGAGACCCAGTACTTC. It encodes CASSPPGETQYF.